This T cell receptor beta chain stems from a study of T cell repertoires in cytomegalovirus infection. Study summary: Selection of CMV epitopes for the study included recently identified HLA-C-restricted and well-studied HLA-B-restricted ones. The public TCR beta signatures pointed to both CMV infection and matching HLA type.

Study-level points and caveats: The study found HLA-C-restricted CMV-specific TCR beta clonotypes dominating the ex vivo response. Totalled public TCR beta family frequency picked out people who carried CMV plus the relevant HLA.

TCRdb analysed the reads with MiXCR anew, one entry per CDR3 protein. The sample includes some 320,000 distinct CDR3 sequences, roughly 28% seen only once; the top ten take over 15%. This CDR3 is 13 amino acids long. The V gene lost 6 bases and the J gene lost 8 bases, with 16 bases spanning the gap. The V gene's germline CDR1 is MNHGY and CDR2 SAAAGT. With respect to this clonotype: Its antigen is not identified.

The chain carries TRBV6-8 and TRBJ1-2; perhaps TRBD1 as D (5 bases). This TCR was recovered from a human donor in good health (CMV status not recorded). Some clones in this sample may be carry-over from other donors' samples. The specimen was cultured PBMCs, collected from culture after CMV antigen stimulation. CDR3 DNA sequence: TGTGCCAGCAGGGGGCAGGGAGAGGGCGGCTACACCTTC. Amino acids: CASRGQGEGGYTF.